Below are 28 T cell receptor beta chains sequenced from a single sample in a study of T cells expressing NK-cell markers. From its re-call of the 5' RACE reads, TCRdb lists each CDR3 protein once, without DNA. The sample table sets out 300,000 to 450,000 distinct CDR3 sequences. The specimen sequenced was blood T cells: a sorted CD56 or NKG2C T cell subset, CD4+ or CD8+ T cells, or bulk PBMC T cells (not recorded which). The receptors derive from a man aged 18-70 years in good health.

This CDR3 is CATSRGTPIDEKLFF. V usage is TRBV15 and J usage is TRBJ1-4; the TRBD1 assignment by TCRdb is unverifiable without DNA. This CDR3 is built from 15 residues. Germline loops: CDR1 LNHNV, CDR2 YYDKDF (reference sequence).

The chain has TRBV5-6 and TRBJ2-3; as DNA is missing, the TRBD2 call by TCRdb cannot be tested. Germline V gene lookup returns CDR1 SGHDT and CDR2 YYEEEE. The CDR3 consists of 16 residues. The CDR3 loop reads CASTPDLGTDADTQYF.

V usage is TRBV27 and J usage is TRBJ2-7; the D call from TCRdb, TRBD1, cannot be confirmed without DNA. This CDR3 has 14 residues. Germline CDR1 is MNHEY and CDR2 is SMNVEV (reference sequence). The CDR3 loop is CASSWRDTEYEQYF.

This chain joins TRBV7-8 and TRBJ2-5; checking the TCRdb D call of TRBD1 is not possible without DNA. The CDR3 is made up of 15 amino acids. CDR1 SGHVS and CDR2 FQNEAQ come from the germline V gene. CDR3 loop: CASSPRGAAQETQYF.

This chain joins TRBV15 and TRBJ2-5; with no DNA, the TCRdb D assignment of TRBD1 cannot be verified. The CDR3 has 17 residues. CDR1 and CDR2 (germline): LNHNV, YYDKDF (reference sequence). The CDR3 loop reads CATSRRPGGRDQETQYF. Complete variable domain (other parts from reference TRBV15 and TRBJ2-5): DAMVIQNPRYQVTQFGKPVTLSCSQTLNHNVMYWYQQKSSQAPKLLFHYYDKDFNNEADTPDNFQSRRPNTSFCFLDIRSPGLGDTAMYLCATSRRPGGRDQETQYFGPGTRLLVL.

V and J are TRBV11-2 and TRBJ2-5; TCRdb names TRBD2, which stays unverified in the absence of DNA. Germline CDR1 SGHAT, CDR2 FQNNGV. The CDR3 is made up of 16 amino acids. The CDR3 here is CASSLVSSGGMETQYF.

The chain joins TRBV4-2 to TRBJ2-1; the D gene TCRdb calls, TRBD2, cannot be checked with no DNA. Germline CDR1 reads LGHNA; CDR2 reads YNFKEQ. CDR3 length: 15 amino acids. CDR3 in amino acids: CASSLGTSGGIVQFF.

The chain joins TRBV6-5 to TRBJ1-1. The CDR3 length is 16 residues. The V gene's germline CDR1 is MNHEY and CDR2 SVGAGI. The CDR3 loop is CASSSAWRGGDTEAFF.

The CDR3 sequence is CASSSTSTGWNNQPQHF. J is TRBJ1-5 and V is TRBV28; TCRdb calls TRBD1, which cannot be checked without DNA. In germline, CDR1 is MDHEN, CDR2 SYDVKM. This CDR3 has 17 amino acids.

The chain combines TRBV28 with TRBJ2-1; checking the TCRdb D call of TRBD1 is not possible without DNA. The CDR3 runs 14 residues. CDR1 MDHEN and CDR2 SYDVKM come from the germline V gene. The CDR3 loop is CASSLTGGANEQFF.

The V and J genes are TRBV6-5 and TRBJ1-1; the TCRdb D gene call, TRBD1, has no DNA to confirm it. This CDR3 has 15 residues. Germline CDR1 and CDR2: MNHEY and SVGAGI. This chain's CDR3 is CASSTRTGGVTEAFF.

V gene TRBV28 combines with J gene TRBJ2-3; TCRdb outputs TRBD1, but without DNA this stays unchecked. The CDR3 is 16 amino acids. Germline CDR1 MDHEN, CDR2 SYDVKM. CDR3 amino acids: CASRSSGGAGTDTQYF.

This sequence joins TRBV5-6 and TRBJ2-7; TCRdb reports TRBD1, a call that lacks DNA to check it against. The CDR3 consists of 15 residues. CDR1 is SGHDT, CDR2 YYEEEE, per germline. This CDR3 is CASSRLGEHSYEQYF.

J is TRBJ2-3 and V is TRBV6-1. The CDR3 has 13 residues. Germline CDR1 is MNHNS and CDR2 is SASEGT. CDR3 residues: CASSRTSRNTQYF.

The chain links TRBV24-1 to TRBJ2-1; TCRdb gives TRBD1 as the D gene, but with no DNA this cannot be confirmed. The length of the CDR3 is 18 residues. CDR1 and CDR2 from the germline V gene are KGHDR and SFDVKD. The CDR3 protein is CATSVGPKPGHGIYEQFF.

V gene TRBV11-2 combines with J gene TRBJ2-7; lacking DNA, the TRBD1 call made by TCRdb goes unchecked. Germline CDR1 and CDR2: SGHAT and FQNNGV. This CDR3 region has 15 residues. CDR3 sequence reads: CASSLSGTAIYEQYF.

The V gene is TRBV6-5, the J gene TRBJ2-7; TCRdb's D gene call, TRBD1, goes unchecked for lack of DNA. The length of the CDR3 is 16 residues. CDR1 and CDR2 (germline): MNHEY, SVGAGI. CDR3 in amino acids: CASSYSWDRANYEQYF.

The chain recombines TRBV21-1 with TRBJ2-7; TCRdb calls TRBD1, which cannot be checked without DNA. TRBV21-1 is assigned pseudogene status. The CDR3 runs 16 residues. CDR3 residues: CASSEVGGTEGYEQYF.

This sequence joins TRBV19 and TRBJ2-5; TCRdb indicates TRBD2, and absent DNA this call remains unverified. Germline V gene lookup returns CDR1 LNHDA and CDR2 SQIVND (reference sequence). The CDR3 totals 13 residues. This CDR3 is CASKPGTSPTQYF.

The V gene is TRBV4-1, the J gene TRBJ1-2. CDR3 length: 14 amino acids. Looked up from germline, CDR1 is MGHRA and CDR2 is YSYEKL. The chain's CDR3 is CASSQEARRVGYTF.

The chain couples TRBV21-1 to TRBJ1-2. TRBV21-1 is recorded as a pseudogene. The CDR3 extends over 16 amino acids. CDR3 residues: CASSQQTKRGLCGYTF.

Here the CDR3 reads CATSRDPMSSGNTIYF. The chain uses TRBV15 and TRBJ1-3. The CDR3 extends over 16 amino acids. Germline CDR1 LNHNV, CDR2 YYDKDF (reference sequence).

J is TRBJ2-3 and V is TRBV9. The CDR3 has 13 residues. In germline, CDR1 is SGDLS, CDR2 YYNGEE. CDR3 amino acids: CASSVAFSDTQYF.

This sequence joins TRBV18 and TRBJ1-2; TCRdb names TRBD1, which stays unverified in the absence of DNA. This CDR3 contains 12 residues. Germline CDR1 reads KGHSH; CDR2 reads LQKENI. CDR3 residues: CASSLDRHGYTF.

The V and J genes are TRBV19 and TRBJ2-5. The CDR3 totals 13 residues. Germline CDR1 is LNHDA and CDR2 is SQIVND (reference sequence). CDR3 sequence: CASTQVGLETQYF.

The V and J genes are TRBV7-8 and TRBJ1-3; TCRdb returns TRBD1, unconfirmable since there is no DNA. CDR1 and CDR2 (germline): SGHVS, FQNEAQ. The CDR3 runs 16 residues. CDR3 amino acids: CASSLVRTGAGNTIYF. Looking up the rest from reference TRBV7-8 and TRBJ1-3 gives the full variable domain: GAGVSQSPRYKVAKRGQDVALRCDPISGHVSLFWYQQALGQGPEFLTYFQNEAQLDKSGLPSDRFFAERPEGSVSTLKIQRTQQEDSAVYLCASSLVRTGAGNTIYFGEGSWLTVV.

The rearrangement links TRBV20-1 to TRBJ2-5. Germline V lookup: CDR1 DFQATT, CDR2 SNEGSKA (reference sequence). The CDR3 has 15 residues. The chain's CDR3 is CSARDYRLREETQYF.

This chain connects TRBV4-1 to TRBJ1-4; the TCRdb D gene call, TRBD1, has no DNA to confirm it. The length of the CDR3 is 15 residues. Germline-derived CDR1 and CDR2 are MGHRA and YSYEKL. The CDR3 here is CASSQRTGGSEKLFF.